The rows below give T cell receptor beta chains drawn from one sample of a study of monozygotic twins with inflammatory bowel disease. TCRdb reprocessed the 5' RACE reads and stores each CDR3 protein as one record, lacking DNA. Recorded for this sample: approximately 300,000 distinct CDR3 sequences. Sequencing input: blood. Every receptor here comes from a human donor with ulcerative colitis or Crohn's disease, or a healthy co-twin of an affected twin (not recorded which). Both conserved end residues are part of each CDR3. The order of the fields is V gene, J gene, CDR3 protein.

V gene: TRBV6-6; J gene: TRBJ2-6; CDR3 protein: CASSGANVLTF
V gene: TRBV12-5; J gene: TRBJ2-2; CDR3 protein: CASGADDRANTGELFF
V gene: TRBV3-1; J gene: TRBJ2-1; CDR3 protein: CASSQDLVDNEQFF
V gene: TRBV12-3/TRBV12-4; J gene: TRBJ2-1; CDR3 protein: CASGPSGNEQFF
V gene: TRBV5-1; J gene: TRBJ1-1; CDR3 protein: CASSSAGTAAEAFF
V gene: TRBV5-1; J gene: TRBJ1-4; CDR3 protein: CASSPPSGNEKLFF
V gene: TRBV12-3/TRBV12-4; J gene: TRBJ2-3; CDR3 protein: CASARTDTQYF
V gene: TRBV7-2; J gene: TRBJ1-2; CDR3 protein: CASSLSAKHYGYTF
V gene: TRBV29-1; J gene: TRBJ2-7; CDR3 protein: CSVCTDTYEQYF
V gene: TRBV2; J gene: TRBJ1-1; CDR3 protein: CASREIQGIAEAFF
V gene: TRBV28; J gene: TRBJ1-1; CDR3 protein: CASIRDRVAFF
V gene: TRBV7-8; J gene: TRBJ2-3; CDR3 protein: CASSLKGLAGADTQYF
V gene: TRBV4-3; J gene: TRBJ2-3; CDR3 protein: CASSQGIADTQYF
V gene: TRBV20-1; J gene: TRBJ2-7; CDR3 protein: CSARTRGRDEQYF
V gene: TRBV9; J gene: TRBJ1-5; CDR3 protein: CASSAEAGAIQHF
V gene: TRBV5-1; J gene: TRBJ2-5; CDR3 protein: CASSLGWAGERETQYF
V gene: TRBV20-1; J gene: TRBJ2-5; CDR3 protein: CSAPYGGNQETQYF
V gene: TRBV6-2/TRBV6-3; J gene: TRBJ2-1; CDR3 protein: CASSYSMGDRYNEQFF
V gene: TRBV3-1; J gene: TRBJ2-1; CDR3 protein: CASSPIAGFSNEQFF
V gene: TRBV10-2; J gene: TRBJ2-6; CDR3 protein: CATGDQWNSGANVLTF
V gene: TRBV28; J gene: TRBJ2-1; CDR3 protein: CATLGMSDEQFF
V gene: TRBV24-1; J gene: TRBJ1-5; CDR3 protein: CATAQAVGNQPQHF
V gene: TRBV7-2; J gene: TRBJ2-7; CDR3 protein: CASSLGPSGNEQYF
V gene: TRBV12-3/TRBV12-4; J gene: TRBJ2-7; CDR3 protein: CASSFVAGTYEQYF
V gene: TRBV12-3/TRBV12-4; J gene: TRBJ2-7; CDR3 protein: CASKGRGKTYEQYF
V gene: TRBV12-3/TRBV12-4; J gene: TRBJ2-4; CDR3 protein: CASSVPGQGVAKNIQYF
V gene: TRBV5-1; J gene: TRBJ2-2; CDR3 protein: CASSQGDRAGELFF
V gene: TRBV30; J gene: TRBJ1-1; CDR3 protein: CAWSVLDRTNTEAFF
V gene: TRBV7-9; J gene: TRBJ1-1; CDR3 protein: CASSLGQVNTEAFF
V gene: TRBV21-1; J gene: TRBJ2-7; CDR3 protein: CASSKEALRNYSYEQYF
V gene: TRBV6-2/TRBV6-3; J gene: TRBJ1-5; CDR3 protein: CASSYGGADNQPQHF
V gene: TRBV12-3/TRBV12-4; J gene: TRBJ2-3; CDR3 protein: CASSFSGPTTDTQYF
V gene: TRBV20-1; J gene: TRBJ2-5; CDR3 protein: CSATPTWGQETQYF
V gene: TRBV20-1; J gene: TRBJ2-7; CDR3 protein: CSAEGQGSYEQYF
V gene: TRBV10-3; J gene: TRBJ2-5; CDR3 protein: CAISDPARGSGGPAQYF
V gene: TRBV7-9; J gene: TRBJ1-2; CDR3 protein: CASSSAGTGGRGYTF
V gene: TRBV10-3; J gene: TRBJ1-5; CDR3 protein: CAISGSVQGPQHF
V gene: TRBV3-1; J gene: TRBJ1-1; CDR3 protein: CASSQGGWGRLNTEAFF
V gene: TRBV7-9; J gene: TRBJ2-5; CDR3 protein: CASSIGTGLGETQYF
V gene: TRBV1; J gene: TRBJ2-7; CDR3 protein: CTSSREQQKYEQYF
V gene: TRBV4-3; J gene: TRBJ2-1; CDR3 protein: CASSQVIVNEQFF